The 27 T cell receptor beta chains presented below share a single source sample, sequenced in a study of T cell responses to AZD1222 COVID-19 vaccine. The assay was immunoSEQ multiplex PCR, and TCRdb's table has in-frame clones only and misses some. The sample shows 83,000 or so clones, approximately 89% of them seen only once. The sequencing here drew on peripheral blood, taken 28 days after the second AZD1222 dose. All receptors derive from an adult who received the AZD1222 COVID-19 vaccine.

This rearrangement joins TRBV2 to TRBJ1-2, with 12 bases that match TRBD1. Trimming took 7 bases from V and 8 from J; bases not matched to a gene: 8. This CDR3 has 14 residues. Germline V gene lookup returns CDR1 SNHLY and CDR2 FYNNEI. In nucleotides, the CDR3 is TGTGCCAGCAACCTGGGACAGGGGGCGTCGGGCTACACCTTC. Its translation is CASNLGQGASGYTF.

This rearrangement joins TRBV11-2 to TRBJ2-7, with 15 nucleotides matching TRBD2. V dropped 6 bases and J dropped 6; count of bases not matched to a gene: 3. Germline V CDR1 and CDR2: SGHAT, FQNNGV. There are 14 residues in the CDR3. This chain's CDR3 is CASRWGLAGGEQYF. Here the CDR3 DNA reads TGTGCCAGCAGATGGGGACTAGCGGGAGGCGAGCAGTACTTC.

V gene TRBV28 combines with J gene TRBJ1-1; D is unclear. Per the germline V gene, CDR1 is MDHEN and CDR2 is SYDVKM. Trimming stripped 3 bases from V and 0 bases from J, with 17 bases between. CDR3 length equals 17 residues. The CDR3 DNA follows: TGTGCCAGCAGTTTCTGGGGAGTCGGGGAAATGAACACTGAAGCTTTCTTT. Amino acid sequence: CASSFWGVGEMNTEAFF.

This clone was picked up one time. This chain links TRBV21-1 with TRBJ2-7; the D call of TRBD1 is as the table states it, not checked on the DNA. TRBV21-1 represents a pseudogene. CDR3 length equals 17 residues. The CDR3 DNA sequence: TGTGCCAGCAGCCTTAAAGTTAGTAATGGGGGCCTCTACGAGCAGTACTTC. The encoded protein is CASSLKVSNGGLYEQYF.

CDR3 in DNA: TGTGCCAGCAGCTTGACAACCCAAGAGACCCAGTACTTC. Amino acid sequence: CASSLTTQETQYF. The chain links TRBV5-5 to TRBJ2-5; no firm D call. The length of the CDR3 is 13 residues. Germline V CDR1 and CDR2: SGHKS, YYEKEE (reference sequence). The germline V and J ends were trimmed by 1 base and 1 base, with 5 bases remaining between them.

The chain joins TRBV11-1 to TRBJ2-1; the D call may be TRBD1 or TRBD2 (5 bases each). The V gene's germline CDR1 is SGHAT and CDR2 FQDESV (reference sequence). V was trimmed by 4 bases and J by 12 bases, leaving 19 bases between them. The CDR3 consists of 14 residues. The CDR3 loop is CASSSVGTARAQFF. The CDR3 DNA follows: TGTGCCAGCAGCTCCGTTGGGACCGCCAGAGCGCAGTTCTTC.

The chain couples TRBV3-1 (or the pseudogene TRBV3-2) to TRBJ1-5; D is perhaps TRBD1 (5 bases). CDR3 length: 15 amino acids. The germline V gene has CDR1 LGHDT and CDR2 YNNKEL (reference sequence). Deletions cut 1 base from V and 7 bases from J, with 14 bases between. In DNA, the CDR3 is TGTGCCAGCAGCCAAGGGGGGGTCAGGGCGCAGCCCCAGCATTTT. Protein product: CASSQGGVRAQPQHF.

The chain uses TRBV7-8 and TRBJ2-7; D gene uncertain. CDR3 length equals 15 residues. With 0 bases removed from V and 0 bases from J, the gap between germline ends came to 9 bases. CDR1 and CDR2 (germline): SGHVS, FQNEAQ. The CDR3: CASSLAIRGSYEQYF. CDR3 in DNA: TGTGCCAGCAGCTTAGCCATTCGAGGCTCCTACGAGCAGTACTTC.

This clone was picked up one time. Here the CDR3 DNA reads TGTGCCAGCAGTTCAGCTCAGGGGGCCAGCAATCAGCCCCAGCATTTT. Translated: CASSSAQGASNQPQHF. The gene calls are TRBV6-2 or TRBV6-3 and TRBJ1-5; TRBD1 aligns across 8 bases. This CDR3 spans 16 amino acids. Losses at the gene ends were 4 bases for V and 1 base for J; bases not matched to a gene: 6. In germline, CDR1 is MNHEY, CDR2 SVGEGT.

The gene calls are TRBV27 and TRBJ2-1; D might be TRBD1 or TRBD2, each matching 5 bases. This CDR3 region has 15 residues. CDR1 and CDR2 from the germline V gene are MNHEY and SMNVEV (reference sequence). V lost 4 bases, J lost 6 bases, and 16 bases lay in between. The CDR3 nucleotides read TGTGCCAGCAGTTCGCGCCCCGTGGGGGTCAATGAGCAGTTCTTC. Its translation is CASSSRPVGVNEQFF.

This chain uses TRBV10-3 with TRBJ1-2; 9 nucleotides line up with TRBD1. With V trimmed by 9 bases and J by 6 bases, 5 bases remained unmatched. Germline V CDR1 and CDR2: ENHRY, SYGVKD. The CDR3 totals 12 residues. CDR3: CAITGTGHGYTF. For the CDR3, the DNA is TGTGCCATAACTGGGACAGGGCATGGCTACACCTTC.

This chain links TRBV9 with TRBJ1-4; unclear D gene. V lost 2 bases, J lost 8 bases, and 10 bases lay in between. The CDR3 covers 13 residues. The germline CDR1 and CDR2 sequences are SGDLS and YYNGEE. The DNA for the CDR3 is TGTGCCAGCAGCGTTGAAGAGAACGAAAAACTGTTTTTT. It yields the protein CASSVEENEKLFF.

The chain combines TRBV6-6 with TRBJ2-2, with D uncertain. Germline assignment: CDR1 MNHNY and CDR2 SVGAGI (reference sequence). The V end was cut by 0 bases, the J end by 1 base, with 3 bases between. CDR3 length: 14 amino acids. The CDR3 sequence: CASSYSENTGELFF. The DNA of the CDR3 is TGTGCCAGCAGTTACTCGGAGAACACCGGGGAGCTGTTTTTT.

The gene calls are TRBV28 and TRBJ1-2, with 10 bases that match TRBD1. V shed 5 bases and J 3 bases; nucleotides not matched to a gene: 12. Germline values: CDR1 MDHEN, CDR2 SYDVKM. The CDR3 is made up of 17 amino acids. The CDR3 DNA reads as TGTGCCAGCAGTGGATTCGGGACAGGGGAGGTGGACTATGGCTACACCTTC. Encoded protein: CASSGFGTGEVDYGYTF.

V usage is TRBV3-1 (or the pseudogene TRBV3-2) and J usage is TRBJ2-1, with 11 bases that match TRBD2. V lost 1 base to trimming and J lost 6 bases; unmatched junction nucleotides: 5. The germline CDR1 and CDR2 sequences are LGHDT and YNNKEL (reference sequence). There are 16 residues in the CDR3. Here the CDR3 reads CASSQALAGVSNEQFF. The CDR3 DNA sequence: TGTGCCAGCAGCCAAGCACTAGCGGGAGTCTCCAATGAGCAGTTCTTC.

The chain couples TRBV6-6 to TRBJ1-2; D uncertain. V was clipped by 0 bases and J by 6 bases, with 17 bases between them. This CDR3 spans 16 amino acids. The germline CDR1 and CDR2 sequences are MNHNY and SVGAGI (reference sequence). CDR3 nucleotide sequence: TGTGCCAGCAGTTACTCGGCCCTTCGAAGGGCACATGGCTACACCTTC. This encodes CASSYSALRRAHGYTF.

The gene calls are TRBV3-1 (or the pseudogene TRBV3-2) and TRBJ2-2; D ambiguous. In germline, CDR1 is LGHDT, CDR2 YNNKEL (reference sequence). V lost 3 bases, J lost 4 bases, and 3 bases lay in between. The CDR3 has 12 residues. This CDR3 is CASSQSTGELFF. The CDR3 nucleotides are TGTGCCAGCAGCCAGAGCACCGGGGAGCTGTTTTTT.

This rearrangement joins TRBV28 to TRBJ2-1; TRBD1 matches 8 bases. The trim removed 8 bases at V and 3 bases at J, leaving 6 bases unmatched. The CDR3 consists of 14 residues. The germline V gene has CDR1 MDHEN and CDR2 SYDVKM. Here the CDR3 reads CASLSGQDYNEQFF. The CDR3 coding sequence is TGTGCCAGCCTGTCGGGACAGGACTACAATGAGCAGTTCTTC. The full variable domain, its missing parts supplied by reference TRBV28 and TRBJ2-1, is DVKVTQSSRYLVKRTGEKVFLECVQDMDHENMFWYRQDPGLGLRLIYFSYDVKMKEKGDIPEGYSVSREKKERFSLILESASTNQTSMYLCASLSGQDYNEQFFGPGTRLTVL.

CDR3 sequence: CASSQQTGGNEKLFF. Written as DNA, the CDR3 is TGTGCCAGCAGTCAACAGACAGGGGGCAATGAAAAACTGTTTTTT. The chain is built from TRBV27 and TRBJ1-4; TRBD1 agrees at 10 bases. The CDR3 has 15 amino acids. Germline V gene lookup returns CDR1 MNHEY and CDR2 SMNVEV (reference sequence). V lost 5 bases and J lost 5; bases outside the gene matches: 5.

The genes are TRBV4-3 and TRBJ1-3; no definite D call. Germline-derived CDR1 and CDR2 are LGHNA and YSLEER. Deletions cut 0 bases from V and 4 bases from J, with 10 bases between. The CDR3 has 15 amino acids. CDR3 sequence (DNA): TGCGCCAGCAGCCAAGATGCCCGGGTAGGAAACACCATATATTTT. Translation gives CASSQDARVGNTIYF.

The CDR3 here is CASSQETGRNTGELFF. In DNA form, the CDR3 reads TGTGCCAGCAGCCAAGAGACAGGGAGGAACACCGGGGAGCTGTTTTTT. The V call is TRBV4-2, the J call TRBJ2-2; 7 bases agree with TRBD1. Per germline, CDR1 LGHNA and CDR2 YNFKEQ. V was pared by 0 bases and J by 1 base, with 2 bases of the junction left unmatched. The CDR3 contains 16 residues.

A single count supports this clone. J is TRBJ1-5 and V is TRBV9; 9 bases are a match to TRBD1. From germline, CDR1 is SGDLS and CDR2 YYNGEE. CDR3 length: 15 amino acids. With V trimmed by 3 bases and J by 6 bases, 7 bases remained unmatched. CDR3 bases: TGTGCCAGCAGCGGGAGGACAGGGGTGGGTCAGCCCCAGCATTTT. It yields the protein CASSGRTGVGQPQHF. Filled out from reference TRBV9 and TRBJ1-5, the complete variable domain reads DSGVTQTPKHLITATGQRVTLRCSPRSGDLSVYWYQQSLDQGLQFLIQYYNGEERAKGNILERFSAQQFPDLHSELNLSSLELGDSALYFCASSGRTGVGQPQHFGDGTRLSIL.

The genes are TRBV11-2 and TRBJ1-3, with D possibly being TRBD1 (5 bases). Germline V lookup: CDR1 SGHAT, CDR2 FQNNGV. The CDR3 totals 17 residues. The V and J ends lost 1 base and 0 bases respectively, with 13 bases between them. Here the CDR3 reads CASSLAFSGGSGNTIYF. In DNA form, the CDR3 reads TGTGCCAGCAGCTTAGCTTTCTCGGGGGGCTCTGGAAACACCATATATTTT.

This rearrangement joins TRBV9 to TRBJ1-5, with 7 bases fitting TRBD1. Germline lookup yields CDR1 SGDLS and CDR2 YYNGEE. The length of the CDR3 is 15 residues. The J segment lost 4 bases and the V segment lost 2 bases, leaving 6 bases of the junction unmatched. CDR3 nucleotides: TGTGCCAGCAGCGTCAAAGGACAGGAAAATCAGCCCCAGCATTTT. Residues: CASSVKGQENQPQHF.

This chain joins TRBV4-2 and TRBJ2-7, with unresolved D. Germline V gene sequence: CDR1 LGHNA, CDR2 YNFKEQ. V was pared by 3 bases and J by 5 bases, with 8 bases between. The CDR3 contains 12 residues. The CDR3 here is CASSQRMDEQYF. The CDR3 nucleotides read TGTGCCAGCAGCCAGAGGATGGACGAGCAGTACTTC.

The chain couples TRBV2 to TRBJ2-2, with D hard to call. The CDR3 is 17 amino acids. Looked up from germline, CDR1 is SNHLY and CDR2 is FYNNEI. The ends were cut back, 0 bases at V and 2 bases at J, with 13 bases in the middle. CDR3 in DNA: TGTGCCAGCAGTGAAGCTGGTTTCACCTCTAACACCGGGGAGCTGTTTTTT. It specifies CASSEAGFTSNTGELFF.

V usage is TRBV5-1 and J usage is TRBJ1-1, with TRBD1 as a possible D gene (6 bases). With 6 bases removed from V and 8 bases from J, the gap between germline ends came to 20 bases. The CDR3 is 14 amino acids. Germline CDR1 SGHRS, CDR2 YFSETQ. The CDR3 DNA follows: TGCGCCAGCACCTTAGGGGGTTGGGAACAGGAAGCTTTCTTT. Protein product: CASTLGGWEQEAFF.